This section outlines one TCR beta chain sequence together with its context. The data derive from a study of blood T cell repertoires in COVID-19. Study details: Specimens from acute and convalescent COVID-19 originated in the United States, Italy and Spain. T cells, B-cell-depleted T cells, or PBMCs provided the cDNA or gDNA that served as material.

Study processing details: Nucleated cell counts were estimated from reference gene primer amplification. The method was immunoSEQ multiplex PCR; TCRdb's version includes in-frame clones alone and lacks a portion of them. V and J calls and clone size come straight from that table; D and trimming were deduced from the DNA. The sample lists about 21,000 clones, about 89% occurring once. The TCR originated in a man aged 65 to 79 with active COVID-19. The sample was peripheral blood.

The CDR3 DNA follows: TGTGCCAGCAGTAGGGACAGGGGAATAAATCAGCCCCAGCATTTT. Amino acid sequence: CASSRDRGINQPQHF. This chain joins TRBV6-5 and TRBJ1-5; 10 bases map to TRBD1. In germline, CDR1 is MNHEY, CDR2 SVGAGI. After removal of 5 bases from V and 4 bases from J, the junction contained 5 bases not matched to a gene. The CDR3 is 15 amino acids.